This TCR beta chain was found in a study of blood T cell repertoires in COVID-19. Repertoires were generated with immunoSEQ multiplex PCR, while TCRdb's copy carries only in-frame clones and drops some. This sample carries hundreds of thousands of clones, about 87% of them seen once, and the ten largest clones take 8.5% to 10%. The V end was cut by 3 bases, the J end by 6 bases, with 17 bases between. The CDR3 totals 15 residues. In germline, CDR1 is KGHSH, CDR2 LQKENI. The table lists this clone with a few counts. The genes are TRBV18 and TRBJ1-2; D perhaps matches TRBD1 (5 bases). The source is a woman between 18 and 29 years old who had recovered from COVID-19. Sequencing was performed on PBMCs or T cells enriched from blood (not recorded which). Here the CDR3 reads CASSPRSGISDGYTF. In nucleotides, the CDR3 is TGTGCCAGCTCACCTAGATCAGGGATCTCCGATGGCTACACCTTC.